The 2 T cell receptor beta chains in this list originate from one sample, sequenced in a study of T cell repertoires and HLA-DP antigens. Repertoires were generated with immunoSEQ multiplex PCR, while TCRdb's copy carries only in-frame clones and drops some. The sample includes 75,000 to 90,000 clones, more than 75% of them seen just once. Their cognate antigens are unknown. Sequenced material: CD4+ T cells from PBMCs. These receptors came from a man aged 50 or older in good health and CMV-seronegative.

This clone was picked up a small number of times. The rearrangement joins TRBV7-6 to TRBJ2-1; 9 bases fit TRBD2. This CDR3 is 15 amino acids long. Germline loops: CDR1 SGHVS, CDR2 FNYEAQ. Trimming removed 0 bases from V and 9 bases from J; junction bases left unmatched: 6. This CDR3 is CASSLALAGSVEQFF. CDR3 coding DNA: TGTGCCAGCAGCTTAGCACTAGCGGGTAGTGTTGAGCAGTTCTTC.

The chain carries TRBV27 and TRBJ2-1, with D unclear. The CDR3 has 14 residues. V lost 5 bases, J lost 1 base, and 9 bases lay in between. Per germline, CDR1 MNHEY and CDR2 SMNVEV (reference sequence). CDR3 protein: CASSPTVSYNEQFF. For the CDR3, the DNA is TGTGCCAGCAGTCCGACGGTTTCCTACAATGAGCAGTTCTTC.